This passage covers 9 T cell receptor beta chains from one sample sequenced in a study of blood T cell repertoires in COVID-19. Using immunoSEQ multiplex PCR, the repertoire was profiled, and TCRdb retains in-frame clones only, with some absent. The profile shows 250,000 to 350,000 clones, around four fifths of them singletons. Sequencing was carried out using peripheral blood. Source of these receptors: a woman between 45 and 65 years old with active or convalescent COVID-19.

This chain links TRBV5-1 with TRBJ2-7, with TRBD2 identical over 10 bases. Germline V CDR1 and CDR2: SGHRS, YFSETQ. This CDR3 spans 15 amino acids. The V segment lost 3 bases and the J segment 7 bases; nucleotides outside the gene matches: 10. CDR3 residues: CASSWGPSGSVEQYF. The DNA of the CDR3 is TGCGCCAGCAGCTGGGGACCTAGCGGGAGTGTGGAGCAGTACTTC.

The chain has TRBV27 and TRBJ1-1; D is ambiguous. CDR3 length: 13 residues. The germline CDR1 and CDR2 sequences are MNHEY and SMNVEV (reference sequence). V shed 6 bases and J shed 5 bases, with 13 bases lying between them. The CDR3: CASSIMARTEAFF. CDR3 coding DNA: TGTGCCAGCAGCATCATGGCGCGGACTGAAGCTTTCTTT.

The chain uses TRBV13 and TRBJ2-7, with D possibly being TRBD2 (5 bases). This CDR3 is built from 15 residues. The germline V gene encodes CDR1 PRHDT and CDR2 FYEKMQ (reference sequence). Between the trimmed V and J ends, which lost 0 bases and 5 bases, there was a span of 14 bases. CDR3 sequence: CASSLGGLASHEQYF. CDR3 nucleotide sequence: TGTGCCAGCAGCTTAGGTGGCCTAGCTAGTCACGAGCAGTACTTC. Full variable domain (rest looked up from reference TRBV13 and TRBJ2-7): AAGVIQSPRHLIKEKRETATLKCYPIPRHDTVYWYQQGPGQDPQFLISFYEKMQSDKGSIPDRFSAQQFSDYHSELNMSSLELGDSALYFCASSLGGLASHEQYFGPGTRLTVT.

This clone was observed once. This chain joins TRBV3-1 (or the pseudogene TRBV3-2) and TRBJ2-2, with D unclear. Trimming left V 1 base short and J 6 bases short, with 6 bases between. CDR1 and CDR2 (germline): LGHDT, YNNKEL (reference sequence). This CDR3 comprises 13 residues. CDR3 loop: CASSQAYAGELFF. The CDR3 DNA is TGTGCCAGCAGCCAAGCCTATGCCGGGGAGCTGTTTTTT.

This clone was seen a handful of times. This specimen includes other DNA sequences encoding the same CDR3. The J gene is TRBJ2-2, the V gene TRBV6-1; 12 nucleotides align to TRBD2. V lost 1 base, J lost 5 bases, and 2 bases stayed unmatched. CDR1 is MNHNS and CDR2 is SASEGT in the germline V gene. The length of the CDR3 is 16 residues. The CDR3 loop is CASSEGLAGVTGELFF. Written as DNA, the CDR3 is TGTGCCAGCAGTGAAGGACTAGCGGGAGTAACCGGGGAGCTGTTTTTT.

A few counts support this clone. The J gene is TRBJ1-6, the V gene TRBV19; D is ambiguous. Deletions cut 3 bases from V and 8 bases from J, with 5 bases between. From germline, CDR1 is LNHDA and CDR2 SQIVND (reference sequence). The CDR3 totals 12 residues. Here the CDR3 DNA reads TGTGCCAGTAGTATGTATGATTCACCCCTCCACTTT. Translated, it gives CASSMYDSPLHF.

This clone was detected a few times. The CDR3, as DNA: TGTGCCAGCAGTCCCACAGGGGCAAAGTATGAGACCCAGTACTTC. This gives the protein CASSPTGAKYETQYF. V and J are TRBV2 and TRBJ2-5; 7 bases align to TRBD1. CDR1 and CDR2 from the germline V gene are SNHLY and FYNNEI. The CDR3 contains 15 residues. V lost 5 bases and J lost 5; bases outside the gene matches: 11.

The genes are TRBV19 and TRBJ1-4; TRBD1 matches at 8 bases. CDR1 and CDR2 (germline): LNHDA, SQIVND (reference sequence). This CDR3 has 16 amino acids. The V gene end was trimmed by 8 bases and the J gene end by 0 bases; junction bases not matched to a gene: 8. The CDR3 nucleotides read TGTGCCAGTGGGTCGCCGGGACAGGCAACTAATGAAAAACTGTTTTTT. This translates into CASGSPGQATNEKLFF.

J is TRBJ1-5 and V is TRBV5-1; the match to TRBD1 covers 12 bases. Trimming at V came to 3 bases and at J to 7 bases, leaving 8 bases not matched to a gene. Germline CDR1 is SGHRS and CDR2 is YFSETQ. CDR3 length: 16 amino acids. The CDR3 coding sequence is TGCGCCAGCAGCTGGGGGGACAGGGGGCCTGGGCAGCCCCAGCATTTT. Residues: CASSWGDRGPGQPQHF.